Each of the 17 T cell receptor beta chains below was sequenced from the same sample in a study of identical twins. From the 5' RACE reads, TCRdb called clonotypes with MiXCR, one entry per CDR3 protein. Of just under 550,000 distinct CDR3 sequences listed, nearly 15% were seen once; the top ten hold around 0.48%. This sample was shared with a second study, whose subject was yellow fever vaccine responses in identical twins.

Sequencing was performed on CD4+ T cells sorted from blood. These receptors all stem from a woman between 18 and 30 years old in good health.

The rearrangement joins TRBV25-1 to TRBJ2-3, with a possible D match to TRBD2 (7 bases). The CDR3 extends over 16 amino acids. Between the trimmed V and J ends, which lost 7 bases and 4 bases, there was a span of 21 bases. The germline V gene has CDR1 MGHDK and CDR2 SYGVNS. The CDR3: CASKDAGARSPDTQYF. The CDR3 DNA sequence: TGTGCCAGCAAGGACGCGGGGGCACGCTCCCCAGATACGCAGTATTTT.

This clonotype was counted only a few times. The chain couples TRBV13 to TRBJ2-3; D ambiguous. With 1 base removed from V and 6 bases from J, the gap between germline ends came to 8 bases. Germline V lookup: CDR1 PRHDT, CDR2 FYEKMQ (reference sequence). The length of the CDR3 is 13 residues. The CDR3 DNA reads TGTGCCAGCAGCTTAGTTGCCGATGATACGCAGTATTTT. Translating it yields CASSLVADDTQYF.

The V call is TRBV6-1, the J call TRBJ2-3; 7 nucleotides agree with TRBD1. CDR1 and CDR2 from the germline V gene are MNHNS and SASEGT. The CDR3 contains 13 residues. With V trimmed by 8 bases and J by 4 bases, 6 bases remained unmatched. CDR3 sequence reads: CASGEGAADTQYF. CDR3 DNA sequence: TGTGCCAGCGGAGAGGGGGCCGCAGATACGCAGTATTTT.

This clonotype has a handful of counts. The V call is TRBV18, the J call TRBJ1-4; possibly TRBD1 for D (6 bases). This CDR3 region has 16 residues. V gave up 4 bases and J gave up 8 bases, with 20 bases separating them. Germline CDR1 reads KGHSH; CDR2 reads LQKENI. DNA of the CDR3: TGTGCCAGCTCACTTTACGGACAGTCGGCATGGGAAAAACTGTTTTTT. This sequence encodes CASSLYGQSAWEKLFF.

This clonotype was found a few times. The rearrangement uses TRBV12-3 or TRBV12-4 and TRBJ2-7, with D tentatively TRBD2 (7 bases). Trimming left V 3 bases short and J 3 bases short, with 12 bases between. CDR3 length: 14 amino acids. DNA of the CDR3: TGTGCCAGCAGTTTCACGGGGGGCCTCTACGAGCAGTACTTC. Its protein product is CASSFTGGLYEQYF.

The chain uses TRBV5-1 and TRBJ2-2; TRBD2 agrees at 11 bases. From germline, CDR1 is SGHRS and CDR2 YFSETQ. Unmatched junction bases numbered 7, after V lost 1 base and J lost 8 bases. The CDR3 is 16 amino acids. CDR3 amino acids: CASSLLLAGGAGELFF. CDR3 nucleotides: TGCGCCAGCAGCTTGTTGCTAGCGGGGGGCGCAGGGGAGCTGTTTTTT.

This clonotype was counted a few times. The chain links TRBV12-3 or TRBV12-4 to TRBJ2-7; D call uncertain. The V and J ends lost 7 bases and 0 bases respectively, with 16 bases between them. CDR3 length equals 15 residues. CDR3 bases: TGTGCCAGCACTGACTCAGAGATCAGCTCCTACGAGCAGTACTTC. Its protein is CASTDSEISSYEQYF.

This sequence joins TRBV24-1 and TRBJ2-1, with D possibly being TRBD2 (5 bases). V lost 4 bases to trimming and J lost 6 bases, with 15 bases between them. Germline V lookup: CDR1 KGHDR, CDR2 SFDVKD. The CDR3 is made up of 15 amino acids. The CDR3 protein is CATSDHAGGRNEQFF. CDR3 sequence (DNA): TGTGCCACCAGTGACCACGCGGGTGGTCGCAATGAGCAGTTCTTC.

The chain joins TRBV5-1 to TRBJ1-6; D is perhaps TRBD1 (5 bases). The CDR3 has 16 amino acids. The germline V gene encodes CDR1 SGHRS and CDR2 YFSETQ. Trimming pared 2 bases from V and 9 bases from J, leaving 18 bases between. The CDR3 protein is CASSLGIGGFGSPLHF. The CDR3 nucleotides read TGCGCCAGCAGCTTAGGTATCGGGGGGTTCGGTTCACCCCTCCACTTT.

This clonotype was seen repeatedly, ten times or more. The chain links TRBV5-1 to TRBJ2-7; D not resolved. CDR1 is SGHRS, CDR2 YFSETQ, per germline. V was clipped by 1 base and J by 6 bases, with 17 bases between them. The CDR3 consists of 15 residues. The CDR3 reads CASSLNVARSGEQYF. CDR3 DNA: TGCGCCAGCAGCTTGAATGTTGCCAGGTCAGGCGAGCAGTACTTC.

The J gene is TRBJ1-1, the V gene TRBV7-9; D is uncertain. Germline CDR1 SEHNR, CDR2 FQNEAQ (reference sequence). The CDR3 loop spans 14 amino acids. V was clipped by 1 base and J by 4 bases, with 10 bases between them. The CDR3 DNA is TGTGCCAGCAGCTTAGTGGCTCGATTCACTGAAGCTTTCTTT. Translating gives CASSLVARFTEAFF.

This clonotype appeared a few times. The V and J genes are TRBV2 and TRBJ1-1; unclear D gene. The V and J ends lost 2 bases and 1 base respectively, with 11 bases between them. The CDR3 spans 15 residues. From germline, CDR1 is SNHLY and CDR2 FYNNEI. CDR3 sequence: CASSELGIENTEAFF. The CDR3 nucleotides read TGTGCCAGCAGTGAATTGGGGATAGAGAACACTGAAGCTTTCTTT.

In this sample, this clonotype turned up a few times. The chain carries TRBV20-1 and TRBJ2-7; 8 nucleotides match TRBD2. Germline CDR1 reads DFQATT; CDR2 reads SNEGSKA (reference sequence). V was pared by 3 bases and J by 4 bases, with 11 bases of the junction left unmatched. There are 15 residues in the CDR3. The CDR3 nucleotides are TGCAGTGCTAGTTCCCCGCGGGAGGCGCCTTACGAGCAGTACTTC. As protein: CSASSPREAPYEQYF.

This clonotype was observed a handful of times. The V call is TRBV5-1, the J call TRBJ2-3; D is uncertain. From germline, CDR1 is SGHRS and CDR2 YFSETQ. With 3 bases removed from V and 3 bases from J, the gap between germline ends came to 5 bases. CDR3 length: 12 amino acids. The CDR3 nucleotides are TGCGCCAGCAGCTACCGAACAGATACGCAGTATTTT. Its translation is CASSYRTDTQYF.

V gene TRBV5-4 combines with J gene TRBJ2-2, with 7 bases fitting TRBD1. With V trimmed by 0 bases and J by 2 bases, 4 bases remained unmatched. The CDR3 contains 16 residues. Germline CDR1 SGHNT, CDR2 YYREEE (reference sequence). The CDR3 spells CASSLGQGINTGELFF. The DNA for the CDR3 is TGTGCCAGCAGCTTGGGACAGGGAATTAACACCGGGGAGCTGTTTTTT.

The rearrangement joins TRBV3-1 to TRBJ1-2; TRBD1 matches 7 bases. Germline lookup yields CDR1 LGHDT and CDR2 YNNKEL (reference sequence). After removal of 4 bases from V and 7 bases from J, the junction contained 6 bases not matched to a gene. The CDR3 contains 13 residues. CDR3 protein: CASSREGATGYTF. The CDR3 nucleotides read TGTGCCAGCAGCCGGGAGGGGGCTACTGGCTACACCTTC.

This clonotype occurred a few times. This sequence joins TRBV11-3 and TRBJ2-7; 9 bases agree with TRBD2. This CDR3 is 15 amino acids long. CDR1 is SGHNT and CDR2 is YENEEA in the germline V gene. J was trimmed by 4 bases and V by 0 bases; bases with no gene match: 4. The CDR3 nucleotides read TGTGCCAGCAGCTTAGAGACTAGCGGCACGTACGAGCAGTACTTC. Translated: CASSLETSGTYEQYF.